This TCR beta chain was identified during a study of blood T cells in healthy people across ages. Study-level results: Unknown donor CMV status possibly confounded expanded clonotype changes.

This clonotype was counted a few times. Its specificity is not known. Through a sample-barcoded 5' primer and a J-beta primer mix, a second PCR was run for roughly 6 to 12 cycles. TCRdb re-called the 5' RACE reads with MiXCR, one entry per CDR3 protein. Seen here are some 1.8 million distinct CDR3 sequences, around 42% observed once, and the top ten hold 20% to 25%. V gave up 2 bases and J gave up 2 bases; unmatched junction bases: 17. The germline V gene encodes CDR1 LGHNA and CDR2 YNFKEQ. The CDR3 extends over 20 amino acids. This TCR was recovered from a human donor in good health. Input material: blood. The chain carries TRBV4-2 and TRBJ2-3, with 9 bases matching TRBD2. CDR3 sequence (DNA): TGTGCCAGCAGCCAACCCCGCCGCGGTAGCGGGGGTTTTCACACAGATACGCAGTATTTT. Translated, it gives CASSQPRRGSGGFHTDTQYF.